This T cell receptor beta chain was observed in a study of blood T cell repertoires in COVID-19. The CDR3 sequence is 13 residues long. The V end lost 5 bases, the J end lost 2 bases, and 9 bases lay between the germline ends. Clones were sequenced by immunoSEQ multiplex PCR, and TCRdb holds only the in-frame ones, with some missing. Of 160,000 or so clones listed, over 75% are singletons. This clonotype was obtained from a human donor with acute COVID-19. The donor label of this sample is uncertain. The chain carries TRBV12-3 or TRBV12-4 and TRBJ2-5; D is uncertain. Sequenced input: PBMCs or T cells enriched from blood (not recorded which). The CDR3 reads CASSRVFQETQYF. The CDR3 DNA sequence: TGTGCCAGCAGTCGTGTGTTTCAAGAGACCCAGTACTTC.